This is a list of T cell receptor beta chains from one sample in a study of blood T cell repertoires in COVID-19. Repertoires were generated with immunoSEQ multiplex PCR, while TCRdb's copy carries only in-frame clones and drops some. This sample yields roughly 430,000 clones, of which roughly 88% are seen a single time; roughly 2% belongs to the top ten. The source material was PBMCs or T cells enriched from blood (not recorded which). These receptor sequences come from a woman aged 40 to 55 with acute COVID-19. The CDR3 runs from the conserved cysteine through the conserved F or W. D genes are given only for firm matches. Size values are once, few and many counts, or a class for expanded clones, and some rows have none.

clone size	J gene	V gene	D gene	CDR3 protein	CDR3 DNA
NA	TRBJ2-7	TRBV2	NA	CASTLDSSSYEQYF	TGTGCCAGCACCCTGGACAGCAGCTCCTACGAGCAGTACTTC
NA	TRBJ1-1	TRBV19	NA	CASTASRGNTEAFF	TGTGCCAGTACGGCGTCAAGGGGGAACACTGAAGCTTTCTTT
NA	TRBJ2-1	TRBV3-1/TRBV3-2	NA	CASSQAMTRQQFF	TGTGCCAGCAGCCAGGCCATGACTAGGCAGCAGTTCTTC
NA	TRBJ1-2	TRBV2	NA	CASGAGYGYTF	TGTGCCAGCGGGGCAGGGTATGGCTACACCTTC
NA	TRBJ1-1	TRBV5-4	TRBD1	CASSWGTGNTEAFF	TGTGCCAGCAGCTGGGGGACAGGTAACACTGAAGCTTTCTTT
few	TRBJ1-4	TRBV29-1	TRBD1	CSVYGTATNEKLFF	TGCAGCGTTTACGGGACAGCAACTAATGAAAAACTGTTTTTT
NA	TRBJ1-1	TRBV14	NA	CASSSGGNTEAFF	TGTGCCAGCAGCAGCGGGGGGAACACTGAAGCTTTCTTT
NA	TRBJ1-1	TRBV18	NA	CASSPYRETEAFF	TGTGCCAGCTCACCATACAGGGAAACTGAAGCTTTCTTT
NA	TRBJ2-7	TRBV18	NA	CASSSSGGYEQYF	TGTGCCAGCTCCTCGTCAGGTGGGTACGAGCAGTACTTC
NA	TRBJ1-1	TRBV29-1	TRBD1	CSAETGGSGTEAFF	TGCAGCGCAGAAACAGGGGGCAGCGGCACTGAAGCTTTCTTT
NA	TRBJ1-5	TRBV6-5	TRBD1	CASRNTGGVNQPQHF	TGTGCCAGCAGAAATACAGGGGGGGTCAATCAGCCCCAGCATTTT
NA	TRBJ1-2	TRBV9	NA	CASSVAPTQPKGYTF	TGTGCCAGCAGCGTAGCTCCCACACAGCCTAAGGGCTACACCTTC
NA	TRBJ1-3	TRBV5-4	NA	CASSNGGNTIYF	TGTGCCAGCAGCAACGGTGGAAACACCATATATTTT
NA	TRBJ1-2	TRBV7-9	NA	CAVKREGLNYGYTF	TGTGCGGTCAAGAGGGAGGGGTTAAACTATGGCTACACCTTC
NA	TRBJ1-1	TRBV11-2	NA	CASSFGLLNTEAFF	TGTGCCAGCAGCTTCGGACTGCTGAACACTGAAGCTTTCTTT
NA	TRBJ1-1	TRBV11-2	NA	CASSLLRGEAFF	TGTGCCAGCAGCTTGCTTCGAGGGGAAGCTTTCTTT